A single sample gave rise to the 2 T cell receptor beta chains below, sequenced in a study of blood T cell repertoires in COVID-19. Sequencing was performed with immunoSEQ multiplex PCR; in TCRdb, only in-frame clones are kept and a portion is missing. The sample shows about 370,000 clones, 75% to 90% of them seen only once. The sequenced sample was PBMCs or T cells enriched from blood (not recorded which). The receptors originated from a man between 18 and 35 years old who had recovered from COVID-19.

V and J are TRBV3-1 (or the pseudogene TRBV3-2) and TRBJ2-3, with 9 bases identical to TRBD2. CDR1 and CDR2 from the germline V gene are LGHDT and YNNKEL (reference sequence). V lost 3 bases to trimming and J lost 0 bases; unmatched junction nucleotides: 4. The CDR3 runs to 16 residues. The CDR3: CASSQWLAGSTDTQYF. The CDR3 coding sequence is TGTGCCAGCAGCCAGTGGCTAGCGGGGAGCACAGATACGCAGTATTTT.

This rearrangement joins TRBV7-9 to TRBJ1-5; 9 bases match TRBD1. V dropped 0 bases and J dropped 7; count of bases not matched to a gene: 7. The germline V gene has CDR1 SEHNR and CDR2 FQNEAQ (reference sequence). The length of the CDR3 is 16 residues. The DNA of the CDR3 is TGTGCCAGCAGCTTAGCGGGGGGACAGGGCTACCAGCCCCAGCATTTT. This codes for CASSLAGGQGYQPQHF.